This TCR beta chain was captured by sequencing in a study of immune cell composition in non-small cell lung cancer (dated by TCRdb to 2015 to 2018). At the level of the whole study: Histologic subtype, mainly lung adenocarcinoma or squamous cell carcinoma, was assigned on the basis of H&E together with p63, CK5, Napsin A and TTF-1 immunohistochemistry. Using Adaptive Biotechnologies, the researchers ran TCR-beta sequencing on some 34 paired NSCLC tumour and non-adjacent lung specimens, along with 25 to 30 tumour-only specimens. Supplementary cohort #1 consisted of roughly eleven lung adenocarcinoma cases with paired tumour/lung TCR-beta sequencing and with TIL populations generated to assess tumour reactivity. A few tumour specimens with TCR-beta data were rare histological subtypes and were excluded from the subtype comparisons. Summary of the overall study and its limitations: In nine to ten adenocarcinoma cases, a strong correlation was found between maximal tumour-associated clone frequency and TIL tumour reactivity, whereas no such correlation was found between overall clonality and TIL tumour reactivity. Smoking pack-years did not significantly correlate with tumour TCR-beta clonality. The reactivity cohort was only approximately 9 cases, and tumour-reactive clones were not shown to share sequences with the dominant in vivo tumour-associated clones. Top 10 clone scores and productive clonality were significantly higher in lung squamous cell carcinoma than in lung adenocarcinoma tumours. Tumour-associated clones >0.5% occurred in nearly half of NSCLC cases: around a third of adenocarcinomas versus approximately 82% of squamous carcinomas.

As concerns this clone: The antigen it binds to is not known. Base quality data are lacking; no much larger clone is found one base away.

TCR-beta CDR3 regions were amplified from genomic DNA by a two-step multiplex PCR, with the second step adding Illumina-compatible adaptors. As a commercial immunoSEQ service, TCR-beta immunosequencing was carried out on an Illumina platform. Per the authors' processing: Two measures summarised the repertoires: productive clonality, and Top 10 Clones, meaning the percentage of T-cell templates coming from the ten most frequent sequences. Values of productive clonality ranged from 0 to 1, with a monoclonal population indicated by a value of 1. Tumour-associated clones, identified using log10 scatter plots, were defined as sequences that made up at least 0.1% of tumour T-cell templates and were not found in the matched non-adjacent lung. Student's t-tests were used for two-group comparisons, ANOVA for comparisons across stages, and linear regression for relationships, with analyses done in GraphPad Prism7 and R. Not all clones reach the TCRdb copy of this immuneACCESS table, which keeps in-frame sequences only. Checked studies attribute under half of the gap to unresolved V genes and leave the rest unexplained. The V and J calls and clone size are taken from that table; D and trimming were inferred from the DNA. Present in this sample are about 3,100 clones, around 88% of which were seen just once. About 8% of the sample is in the top ten clones.

From frozen aliquots of unsorted single-cell suspensions, genomic DNA was isolated using the QIAamp DNA kit. Tumour samples were surgically resected non-small cell lung cancer tissue. Tissues were received within 2 hours of resection and processed immediately into single-cell suspensions. Tissue was broken up mechanically, digested enzymatically with DNase I, collagenase I and hyaluronidase for 30 to 35 minutes at 37 degrees C, and then filtered and RBC-lysed. The V end gives up 8 bases and the J end 1 base, leaving 6 bases in the junction not matched to a gene. From its cysteine to its phenylalanine, the CDR3 spans 15 amino acids. The sequence is cut down to CDR3 DNA, 45 bases in frame from base 1. Reading the germline V gene gives CDR1 MNHEY and CDR2 SVGAGI.

Input material: lung tumor tissue. This TCR was recovered from a human donor with non-small cell lung cancer. The sequence joins TRBV6-5 to TRBJ2-5, with TRBD2 matching 11 junction bases. The CDR3 in this case is CASGDGTSGQETQYF. The DNA reads TGTGCCAGCGGGGACGGGACTAGCGGCCAAGAGACCCAGTACTTC.